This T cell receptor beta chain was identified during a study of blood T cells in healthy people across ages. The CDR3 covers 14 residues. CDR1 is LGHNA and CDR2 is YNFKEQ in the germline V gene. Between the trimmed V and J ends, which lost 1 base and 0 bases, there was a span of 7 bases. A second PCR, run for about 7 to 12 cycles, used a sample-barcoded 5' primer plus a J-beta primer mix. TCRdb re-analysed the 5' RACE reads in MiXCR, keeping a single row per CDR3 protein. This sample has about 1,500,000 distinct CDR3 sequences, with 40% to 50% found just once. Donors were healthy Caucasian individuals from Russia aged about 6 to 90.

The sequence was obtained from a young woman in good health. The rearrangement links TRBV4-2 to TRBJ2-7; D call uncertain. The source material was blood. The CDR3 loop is CASSQVGRSYEQYF. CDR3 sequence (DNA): TGTGCCAGCAGCCAAGTCGGCCGCTCCTACGAGCAGTACTTC.